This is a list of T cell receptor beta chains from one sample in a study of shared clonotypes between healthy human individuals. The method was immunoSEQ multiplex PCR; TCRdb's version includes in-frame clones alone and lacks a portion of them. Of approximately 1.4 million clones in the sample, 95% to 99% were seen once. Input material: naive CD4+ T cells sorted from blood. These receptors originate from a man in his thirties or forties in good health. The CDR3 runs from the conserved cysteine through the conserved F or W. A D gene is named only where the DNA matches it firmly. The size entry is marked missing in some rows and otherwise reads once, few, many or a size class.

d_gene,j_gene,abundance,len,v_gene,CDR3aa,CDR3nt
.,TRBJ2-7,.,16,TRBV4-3,CASSQRVGRETYEQYF,TGCGCCAGCAGCCAACGAGTGGGCAGGGAAACCTACGAGCAGTACTTC
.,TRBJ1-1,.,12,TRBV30,CAWSDPGRRAFF,TGTGCCTGGAGTGATCCGGGACGGAGGGCTTTCTTT
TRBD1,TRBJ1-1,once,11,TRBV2,CASRDRGEAFF,TGTGCCAGCAGAGACAGGGGTGAAGCTTTCTTT
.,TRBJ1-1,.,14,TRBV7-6,CASSLQGGFAEAFF,TGTGCCAGCAGCTTACAAGGGGGGTTCGCTGAAGCTTTCTTT
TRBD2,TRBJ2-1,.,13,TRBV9,CASTSGVYNEQFF,TGTGCCAGTACTAGCGGAGTCTACAATGAGCAGTTCTTC
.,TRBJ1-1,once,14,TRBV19,CASSMFWSNTEAFF,TGTGCCAGTAGTATGTTTTGGTCGAACACTGAAGCTTTCTTT
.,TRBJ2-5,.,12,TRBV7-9,CNHRIYQETQYF,TGCAACCACAGGATATACCAAGAGACCCAGTACTTC
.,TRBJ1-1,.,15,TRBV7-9,CASSSGGQLRTEAFF,TGTGCCAGCAGCTCCGGCGGACAATTGAGGACTGAAGCTTTCTTT
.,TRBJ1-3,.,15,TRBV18,CASSTGERSGNTIYF,TGTGCCAGCTCCACGGGGGAGCGCTCTGGAAACACCATATATTTT
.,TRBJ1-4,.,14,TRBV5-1,CASSLSQGSEKLFF,TGCGCCAGCAGCTTGAGTCAGGGTAGTGAAAAACTGTTTTTT
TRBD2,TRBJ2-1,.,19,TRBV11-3,CASSLAGTSLSSSDNEQFF,TGTGCCAGCAGCTTAGCAGGGACTAGCCTCTCGAGCAGCGACAATGAGCAGTTCTTC
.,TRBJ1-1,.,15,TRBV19,CASSIGRPRNTEAFF,TGTGCCAGTAGTATCGGGAGGCCCCGGAACACTGAAGCTTTCTTT
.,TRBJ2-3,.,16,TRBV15,CATSRDRRGSTDTQYF,TGTGCCACCAGCAGAGATCGCCGCGGGAGCACAGATACGCAGTATTTT
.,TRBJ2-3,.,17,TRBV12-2,CASRWTVCGESTDTQYF,TGTGCAAGTCGCTGGACGGTATGCGGGGAAAGCACAGATACGCAGTATTTT
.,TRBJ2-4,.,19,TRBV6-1,CASSEAAGVGILNKNIQYF,TGTGCCAGCAGTGAAGCTGCAGGGGTAGGGATCCTGAACAAAAACATTCAGTACTTC
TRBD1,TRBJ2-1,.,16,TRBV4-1,CASSQLGQGYYNEQFF,TGCGCCAGCAGCCAATTGGGACAGGGTTACTACAATGAGCAGTTCTTC
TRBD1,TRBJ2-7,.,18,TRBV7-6,CASSLEGHVPGQGGEQYF,TGTGCCAGCAGCTTAGAGGGTCATGTTCCAGGACAGGGGGGGGAGCAGTACTTC
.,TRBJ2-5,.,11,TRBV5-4,CASSFAETQYF,TGTGCCAGCAGCTTTGCAGAGACCCAGTACTTC
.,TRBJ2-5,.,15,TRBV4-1,CASSQRGQVQETQYF,TGCGCCAGCAGCCAAAGGGGACAAGTACAAGAGACCCAGTACTTC
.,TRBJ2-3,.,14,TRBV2,CASSVLVSTDTQYF,TGTGCCAGCAGTGTCCTGGTGAGCACAGATACGCAGTATTTT
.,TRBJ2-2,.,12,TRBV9,CASSVVGGELFF,TGTGCCAGCAGCGTAGTGGGCGGGGAGCTGTTTTTT
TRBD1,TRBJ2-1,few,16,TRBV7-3,CASSRETGGEYNEQFF,TGTGCCAGCAGCCGGGAGACAGGGGGCGAGTACAATGAGCAGTTCTTC
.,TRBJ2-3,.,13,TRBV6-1,CANAGQLTDTQYF,TGTGCCAACGCGGGACAGCTCACAGATACGCAGTATTTT
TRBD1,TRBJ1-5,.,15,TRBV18,CASSPQGAPGQPQHF,TGTGCCAGCTCACCACAGGGGGCGCCCGGACAGCCCCAGCATTTT
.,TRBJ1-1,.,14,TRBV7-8,CASSGQALSGEAFF,TGTGCCAGCAGCGGTCAGGCACTTTCCGGGGAAGCTTTCTTT
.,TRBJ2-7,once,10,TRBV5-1,CASRGYEQYF,TGCGCCAGCAGGGGGTACGAGCAGTACTTC